The next 28 T cell receptor beta chains were all read from a single sample in a study of patients and donors after allogeneic stem cell transplantation. Using its own MiXCR run on the RT-PCR reads, TCRdb lists one record per CDR3 protein. The data show approximately 150,000 distinct CDR3 sequences, roughly 24% seen once. Sequencing was done on a sample of blood, either unsorted or a sorted T cell fraction (not recorded which). These receptors all stem from a human donor who was either an allogeneic HSCT recipient or a stem cell or donor lymphocyte infusion donor (not recorded which). It is not recorded whose cells these are; they may come from a transplant donor.

V gene TRBV4-1 combines with J gene TRBJ1-5; 8 bases map to TRBD1. The V gene's germline CDR1 is MGHRA and CDR2 YSYEKL. V was pared by 6 bases and J by 1 base, with 5 bases of the junction left unmatched. The CDR3 spans 15 residues. CDR3 loop: CASSGDRPSNQPQHF. DNA for the CDR3: TGCGCCAGCAGTGGGGACAGGCCGAGCAATCAGCCCCAGCATTTT.

The V gene is TRBV5-1, the J gene TRBJ2-3, with D unresolved. V was trimmed by 1 base and J by 4 bases, leaving 4 bases between them. CDR1 is SGHRS, CDR2 YFSETQ, per germline. The CDR3 has 12 amino acids. The CDR3 DNA sequence: TGCGCCAGCAGCTTGACCCCAGATACGCAGTATTTT. Translation gives CASSLTPDTQYF.

V is TRBV12-3 or TRBV12-4 and J is TRBJ2-5, with TRBD1 matching over 9 bases. J lost 0 bases, V lost 0 bases, and 5 bases had no gene match. The CDR3 consists of 17 residues. CDR3 nucleotide sequence: TGTGCCAGCAGTTTAGCCTCCGGACAGGGGAACCAAGAGACCCAGTACTTC. Protein product: CASSLASGQGNQETQYF.

The CDR3 here is CASSLLAGGYEQYF. As DNA, the CDR3 is TGCGCCAGCAGCTTACTAGCGGGAGGCTACGAGCAGTACTTC. V gene TRBV5-1 combines with J gene TRBJ2-7, with 12 bases lining up with TRBD2. The V and J ends lost 2 bases and 3 bases, in that order; junction bases with no gene match: 0. CDR3 size: 14 residues. Germline-derived CDR1 and CDR2 are SGHRS and YFSETQ. Full variable domain (rest looked up from reference TRBV5-1 and TRBJ2-7): KAGVTQTPRYLIKTRGQQVTLSCSPISGHRSVSWYQQTPGQGLQFLFEYFSETQRNKGNFPGRFSGRQFSNSRSEMNVSTLELGDSALYLCASSLLAGGYEQYFGPGTRLTVT.

This clonotype was seen at least ten times. The J gene is TRBJ2-1, the V gene TRBV5-1; the D is unclear. V lost 1 base to trimming and J lost 4 bases, with 3 bases between them. The CDR3 has 12 residues. The V gene's germline CDR1 is SGHRS and CDR2 YFSETQ. The CDR3: CASSLKYNEQFF. DNA of the CDR3: TGCGCCAGCAGCTTGAAGTACAATGAGCAGTTCTTC.

The chain uses TRBV29-1 and TRBJ2-1, with 7 nucleotides matching TRBD2. V was pared by 6 bases and J by 5 bases, with 10 bases of the junction left unmatched. This CDR3 contains 14 residues. CDR1 is SQVTM, CDR2 ANQGSEA, per germline. The CDR3 sequence is CSVTGRENNNEQFF. For the CDR3, the DNA is TGCAGCGTGACTGGGCGGGAGAACAACAATGAGCAGTTCTTC.

V is TRBV6-2 or TRBV6-3 and J is TRBJ2-7; the D is unclear. The CDR3 has 12 amino acids. Germline V gene lookup returns CDR1 MNHEY and CDR2 SVGEGT. The V gene lost 5 bases and the J gene lost 3 bases, with 8 bases spanning the gap. The CDR3 is CASSDVLYEQYF. The DNA for the CDR3 is TGTGCCAGCAGTGACGTCCTCTACGAGCAGTACTTC.

This clonotype was counted only a few times. V gene TRBV20-1 combines with J gene TRBJ1-5, with D possibly TRBD1 on 5 matching bases. The CDR3 has 16 residues. The germline gives CDR1 DFQATT, CDR2 SNEGSKA (reference sequence). Trimming took 5 bases from V and 0 from J, leaving 17 bases between them. The CDR3 bases are TGCAGTGCTTCCCTCGGGACCACTTATAGCAATCAGCCCCAGCATTTT. Protein sequence: CSASLGTTYSNQPQHF.

The V gene is TRBV12-3 or TRBV12-4, the J gene TRBJ2-7; maybe TRBD2 (6 bases). The CDR3 length is 15 residues. V lost 1 base and J 2 bases, leaving 12 bases between the germline ends. CDR3 loop: CASSLGAGRPYEQYF. CDR3 DNA: TGTGCCAGCAGTTTAGGGGCAGGGAGGCCCTACGAGCAGTACTTC.

This clonotype was observed a few times. The rearrangement links TRBV4-2 to TRBJ1-2; D perhaps matches TRBD1 (5 bases). This CDR3 region has 14 residues. With 2 bases removed from V and 3 bases from J, the gap between germline ends came to 10 bases. Germline values: CDR1 LGHNA, CDR2 YNFKEQ. CDR3 sequence reads: CASSQWLGDYGYTF. The DNA of the CDR3 is TGTGCCAGCAGCCAATGGTTGGGGGACTATGGCTACACCTTC.

This clonotype was detected only a few times. The genes are TRBV10-3 and TRBJ2-1; no clear D. Germline CDR1 reads ENHRY; CDR2 reads SYGVKD. Deletions cut 0 bases from V and 0 bases from J, with 9 bases between. The CDR3 runs to 16 residues. CDR3 DNA sequence: TGTGCCATCAGTGAGTCGTTTTTAAGCTCCTACAATGAGCAGTTCTTC. Encoded protein: CAISESFLSSYNEQFF.

This clonotype has a handful of counts. The chain recombines TRBV20-1 with TRBJ1-4; a possible D gene is TRBD1 (5 bases). The CDR3 consists of 14 residues. Germline V lookup: CDR1 DFQATT, CDR2 SNEGSKA (reference sequence). Trimming stripped 1 base from V and 5 bases from J, with 11 bases between. The CDR3 DNA is TGCAGTGCTAGAGCGGGGCGGCGGAATGAAAAACTGTTTTTT. Translating it yields CSARAGRRNEKLFF.

V is TRBV3-1 and J is TRBJ2-3, with TRBD1 matching over 8 bases. In germline, CDR1 is LGHDT, CDR2 YNNKEL (reference sequence). The CDR3 is 18 residues long. The ends lost 4 bases at V and 4 bases at J; junction bases unmatched: 16. Here the CDR3 DNA reads TGTGCCAGCAGCCTACCGGGGCAACCGGGACAGGTGCCAGATACGCAGTATTTT. This gives the protein CASSLPGQPGQVPDTQYF.

This clonotype came up a few times. The chain joins TRBV27 to TRBJ2-6; D is possibly TRBD1 (5 bases). This CDR3 is 19 amino acids long. V lost 2 bases and J 0 bases, leaving 17 bases between the germline ends. The germline V gene encodes CDR1 MNHEY and CDR2 SMNVEV (reference sequence). The CDR3 here is CASSLGYPPRGSGANVLTF. The CDR3 DNA reads TGTGCCAGCAGTTTAGGTTACCCTCCAAGGGGCTCTGGGGCCAACGTCCTGACTTTC.

The V and J genes are TRBV20-1 and TRBJ2-1; D possibly corresponds to TRBD2 (6 bases). The CDR3 covers 15 residues. Germline CDR1 and CDR2: DFQATT and SNEGSKA (reference sequence). The V and J ends lost 3 bases and 0 bases respectively, with 12 bases between them. Written as DNA, the CDR3 is TGCAGTGCTAGCCCTAGCGTAAACTCCTACAATGAGCAGTTCTTC. It encodes CSASPSVNSYNEQFF.

This clonotype appeared a few times. V is TRBV6-6 and J is TRBJ2-1; D may be TRBD2 (6 bases). CDR1 is MNHNY and CDR2 is SVGAGI in the germline V gene (reference sequence). Between the trimmed V and J ends, which lost 6 bases and 5 bases, there was a span of 8 bases. This CDR3 has 12 amino acids. The CDR3 region has the DNA TGTGCCAGCAGGCGGGGTAACAATGAGCAGTTCTTC. This translates into CASRRGNNEQFF.

In regard to this clonotype: This may stem from a read error, because a much larger clone lies one nucleotide away. This rearrangement joins TRBV12-3 or TRBV12-4 to TRBJ2-5; D gene uncertain. Trimming removed 8 bases from V and 7 bases from J, with 14 bases in between. CDR3 size: 12 residues. The CDR3 sequence is CASGSQMATQYF. The CDR3 bases are TGTGCCAGCGGTTCCCAGATGGCGACCCAGTACTTC.

This clonotype showed up just a few times. The V call is TRBV7-2, the J call TRBJ2-1, with TRBD2 matching 9 bases. This CDR3 has 15 amino acids. The V gene's germline CDR1 is SGHTA and CDR2 FQGNSA. Trimming cost V 2 bases and J 8 bases; bases outside gene matches: 7. CDR3 bases: TGTGCCAGCAGCTTAATGACTAGCGGTGACGATGAGCAGTTCTTC. Encoded protein: CASSLMTSGDDEQFF. The complete variable domain, with remaining parts taken from reference TRBV7-2 and TRBJ2-1, reads GAGVSQSPSNKVTEKGKDVELRCDPISGHTALYWYRQSLGQGLEFLIYFQGNSAPDKSGLPSDRFSAERTGGSVSTLTIQRTQQEDSAVYLCASSLMTSGDDEQFFGPGTRLTVL.

The chain recombines TRBV4-3 with TRBJ1-6; 8 bases are shared with TRBD1. The CDR3 is 16 residues long. The germline gives CDR1 LGHNA, CDR2 YSLEER. Trimming at V came to 0 bases and at J to 10 bases, leaving 8 bases not matched to a gene. The CDR3 sequence: CASSQDLGQDDSPLHF. The CDR3 DNA reads as TGCGCCAGCAGCCAAGATTTGGGACAGGACGACTCACCCCTCCACTTT.

The V and J genes are TRBV12-5 and TRBJ1-6; no clear D. CDR1 is LGHNT, CDR2 FRNRAP, per germline. Trimming took 1 base from V and 5 from J, leaving 6 bases between them. The CDR3 covers 14 residues. CDR3 in amino acids: CASGLGQDNSPLHF. The CDR3 bases are TGTGCTAGTGGTTTGGGCCAGGATAATTCACCCCTCCACTTT. Combining the CDR3 with reference TRBV12-5 and TRBJ1-6 gives the whole variable domain DARVTQTPRHKVTEMGQEVTMRCQPILGHNTVFWYRQTMMQGLELLAYFRNRAPLDDSGMPKDRFSAEMPDATLATLKIQPSEPRDSAVYFCASGLGQDNSPLHFGNGTRLTVT.

The rearrangement joins TRBV5-1 to TRBJ1-1; 8 bases are shared with TRBD1. V gave up 0 bases and J gave up 5 bases; unmatched junction bases: 3. The germline gives CDR1 SGHRS, CDR2 YFSETQ. This CDR3 region has 14 residues. The CDR3 region has the DNA TGCGCCAGCAGCTTGGGACAGGGGTGGACTGAAGCTTTCTTT. Translating gives CASSLGQGWTEAFF.

The chain links TRBV4-3 to TRBJ2-1; D might be TRBD2 (5 bases). The V end lost 0 bases, the J end lost 3 bases, and 12 bases lay between the germline ends. CDR1 LGHNA and CDR2 YSLEER come from the germline V gene. The CDR3 covers 16 residues. As DNA, the CDR3 is TGCGCCAGCAGCCAAGATAGGACTCTCCTCTACAATGAGCAGTTCTTC. Its translation is CASSQDRTLLYNEQFF.

This clonotype appeared a few times. The rearrangement uses TRBV5-1 and TRBJ1-2, with D possibly being TRBD1 (6 bases). This CDR3 spans 14 amino acids. With 0 bases removed from V and 2 bases from J, the gap between germline ends came to 8 bases. CDR1 is SGHRS and CDR2 is YFSETQ in the germline V gene. The DNA of the CDR3 is TGCGCCAGCAGCTTGGTTACAGGGAACTATGGCTACACCTTC. This sequence encodes CASSLVTGNYGYTF. Complete variable domain (other parts from reference TRBV5-1 and TRBJ1-2): KAGVTQTPRYLIKTRGQQVTLSCSPISGHRSVSWYQQTPGQGLQFLFEYFSETQRNKGNFPGRFSGRQFSNSRSEMNVSTLELGDSALYLCASSLVTGNYGYTFGSGTRLTVV.

Many counts were recorded for this clonotype. The CDR3 DNA follows: TGTGCCAGCAGCTGGGTGAACACTGAAGCTTTCTTT. Its translation: CASSWVNTEAFF. V and J are TRBV7-2 and TRBJ1-1; D is uncertain. The V end lost 4 bases, the J end lost 0 bases, and 3 bases lay between the germline ends. The CDR3 has 12 residues. In germline, CDR1 is SGHTA, CDR2 FQGNSA.

The table lists this clonotype with a few counts. The rearrangement joins TRBV20-1 to TRBJ1-2, with D maybe TRBD1 (6 bases). Per the germline V gene, CDR1 is DFQATT and CDR2 is SNEGSKA (reference sequence). Trimming took off 5 bases at V and 4 bases at J, with 20 bases between the two ends. The CDR3 is made up of 15 amino acids. The CDR3 DNA reads TGCAGTGCTCCCCAAGTCGGGGGCGCCACCTATGGCTACACCTTC. Its protein is CSAPQVGGATYGYTF.

This clonotype was observed a handful of times. The V and J genes are TRBV7-2 and TRBJ2-3; D is tentatively TRBD1 or TRBD2 (5 bases each). Trimming removed 2 bases from V and 6 bases from J, with 15 bases in between. Germline assignment: CDR1 SGHTA and CDR2 FQGNSA. The CDR3 has 15 amino acids. The CDR3 region has the DNA TGTGCCAGCAGCTTAAGGGGCCTAGCCTGGGATACGCAGTATTTT. Protein: CASSLRGLAWDTQYF.

This clonotype has just a few counts. The V and J genes are TRBV12-3 or TRBV12-4 and TRBJ2-1, with TRBD2 identical over 11 bases. The CDR3 is 14 amino acids. The V segment lost 6 bases and the J segment 5 bases; nucleotides outside the gene matches: 3. The CDR3 DNA follows: TGTGCCAGCAGAAGACTAGCGGGGAACAATGAGCAGTTCTTC. Its protein product is CASRRLAGNNEQFF.

The chain combines TRBV27 with TRBJ1-2, with TRBD1 as a possible D gene (6 bases). V dropped 6 bases and J dropped 9 bases, with 17 bases sitting between them. The germline V gene encodes CDR1 MNHEY and CDR2 SMNVEV (reference sequence). The CDR3 runs to 13 residues. Here the CDR3 DNA reads TGTGCCAGCAGAACCGTGGACAGTTCCAGCTACACCTTC. This sequence encodes CASRTVDSSSYTF.